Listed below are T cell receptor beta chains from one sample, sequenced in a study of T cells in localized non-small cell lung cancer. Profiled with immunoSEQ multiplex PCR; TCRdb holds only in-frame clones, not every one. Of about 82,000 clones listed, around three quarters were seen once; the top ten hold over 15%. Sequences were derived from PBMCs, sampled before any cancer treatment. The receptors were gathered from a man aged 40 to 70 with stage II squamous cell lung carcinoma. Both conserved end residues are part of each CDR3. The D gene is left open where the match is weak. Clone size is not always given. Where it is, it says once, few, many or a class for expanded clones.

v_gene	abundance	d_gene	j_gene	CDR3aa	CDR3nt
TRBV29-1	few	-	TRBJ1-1	CSVLHLNTEAFF	TGCAGCGTTCTACATCTGAACACTGAAGCTTTCTTT
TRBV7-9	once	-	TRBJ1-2	CASSPRANYGYTF	TGTGCCAGCAGCCCTCGGGCTAACTATGGCTACACCTTC
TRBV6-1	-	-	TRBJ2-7	CASRPAGSPSEQYF	TGTGCCAGCAGGCCCGCGGGTTCCCCCTCCGAGCAGTACTTC
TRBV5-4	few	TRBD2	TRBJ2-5	CASSEGGREETQYF	TGTGCCAGCAGCGAGGGAGGGCGAGAGGAGACCCAGTACTTC
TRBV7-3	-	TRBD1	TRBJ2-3	CASSRQGLSQTDTQYF	TGTGCCAGCAGCCGACAGGGTCTCTCCCAAACAGATACGCAGTATTTT
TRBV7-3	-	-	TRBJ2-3	CASSSATITDTQYF	TGTGCCAGCAGCTCCGCGACCATTACAGATACGCAGTATTTT
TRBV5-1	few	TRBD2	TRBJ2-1	CASSLASGLAGGEQFF	TGCGCCAGCAGCTTGGCGAGCGGGCTAGCGGGCGGTGAGCAGTTCTTC
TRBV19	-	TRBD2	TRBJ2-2	CASSKGLAGSTGELFF	TGTGCCAGTAGTAAGGGACTAGCGGGGAGCACCGGGGAGCTGTTTTTT
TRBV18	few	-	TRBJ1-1	CASSPGAGRTEAFF	TGTGCCAGCTCACCAGGGGCCGGTCGGACTGAAGCTTTCTTT
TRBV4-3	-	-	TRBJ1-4	CASSPRGQPNEKLFF	TGCGCCAGCAGCCCACGGGGGCAGCCTAATGAAAAACTGTTTTTT
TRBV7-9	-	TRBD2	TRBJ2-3	CASSEASGRDIDTQYF	TGTGCCAGCAGCGAAGCTAGCGGGAGGGACATAGATACGCAGTATTTT
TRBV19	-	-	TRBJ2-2	CASSTSRGMALGELFF	TGTGCCAGTAGTACAAGCCGCGGGATGGCTCTTGGGGAGCTGTTTTTT
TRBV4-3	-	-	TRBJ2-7	CASSRNRASYEQYF	TGCGCCAGCAGCCGAAACAGGGCCTCCTACGAGCAGTACTTC
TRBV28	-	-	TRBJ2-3	CASTDRRSSTDTQYF	TGTGCCAGCACCGACAGAAGGTCTAGCACAGATACGCAGTATTTT
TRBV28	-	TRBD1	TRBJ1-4	CASSPPGQGGAYEKLFF	TGTGCCAGCAGTCCCCCGGGACAGGGGGGCGCGTATGAAAAACTGTTTTTT
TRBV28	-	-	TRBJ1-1	CASTSRVTEAFF	TGTGCCAGCACCTCCAGGGTTACTGAAGCTTTCTTT
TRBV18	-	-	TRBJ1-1	CASSPDIGQYEAFF	TGTGCCAGCTCACCCGACATAGGACAGTATGAAGCTTTCTTT
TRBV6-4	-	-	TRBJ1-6	CASSEQAGGNSPLHF	TGTGCCAGCAGTGAACAGGCTGGGGGTAATTCACCCCTCCACTTT
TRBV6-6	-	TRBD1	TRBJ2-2	CASSPGTGIGGELFF	TGTGCCAGCAGTCCCGGGACAGGAATCGGCGGGGAGCTGTTTTTT
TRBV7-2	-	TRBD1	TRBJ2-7	CASSGQGAYEQYF	TGTGCCAGCTCTGGACAGGGCGCCTACGAGCAGTACTTC
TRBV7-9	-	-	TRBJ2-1	CASSKRTTDNEQFF	TGTGCCAGCAGCAAAAGGACTACCGACAATGAGCAGTTCTTC
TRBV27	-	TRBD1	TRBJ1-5	CASSGGLYSNQPQHF	TGTGCCAGCTCAGGGGGCCTCTATAGCAATCAGCCCCAGCATTTT
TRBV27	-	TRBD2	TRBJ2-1	CASRGSGSSYNEQFF	TGTGCCAGCAGGGGAAGCGGGAGCTCCTACAATGAGCAGTTCTTC
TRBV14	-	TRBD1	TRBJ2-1	CASSQDLGQGSNEQFF	TGTGCCAGCAGCCAAGATCTAGGACAGGGGAGCAATGAGCAGTTCTTC
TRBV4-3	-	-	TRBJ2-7	CASSQEFSPYVEQYF	TGCGCCAGCAGCCAAGAGTTTTCCCCCTACGTGGAGCAGTACTTC
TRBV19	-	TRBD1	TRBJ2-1	CATGGQGAWDEQFF	TGTGCCACCGGCGGACAGGGGGCGTGGGATGAGCAGTTCTTC
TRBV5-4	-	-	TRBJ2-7	CASSAAAGLYEQYF	TGTGCCAGCAGCGCTGCGGCAGGCCTCTACGAGCAGTACTTC
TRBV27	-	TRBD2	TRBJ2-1	CASSSGLASMDEQFF	TGTGCCAGCAGTTCCGGACTAGCTTCAATGGATGAGCAGTTCTTC
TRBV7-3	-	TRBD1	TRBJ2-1	CASSQDRGNWNEQFF	TGTGCCAGCAGCCAAGACAGGGGAAATTGGAATGAGCAGTTCTTC
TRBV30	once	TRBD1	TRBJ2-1	CAWRTGTGDSPGLVVWGPYNEQFF	TGTGCCTGGAGAACCGGGACAGGGGATTCTCCGGGACTAGTAGTTTGGGGGCCCTACAATGAGCAGTTCTTC
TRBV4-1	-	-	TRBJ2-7	CASSQLLLTGAGPYEQYF	TGCGCCAGCAGCCAACTTCTCCTAACTGGCGCCGGACCTTACGAGCAGTACTTC
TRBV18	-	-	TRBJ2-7	CASSPTASYEQYF	TGTGCCAGCTCACCGACAGCTTCCTACGAGCAGTACTTC
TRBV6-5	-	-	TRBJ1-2	CASVRTGGGYTF	TGTGCCAGCGTAAGGACTGGCGGTGGCTACACCTTC
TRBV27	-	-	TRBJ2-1	CASSFGGSYNEQFF	TGTGCCAGCAGTTTTGGGGGGAGTTACAATGAGCAGTTCTTC
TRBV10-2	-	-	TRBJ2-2	CASSETASTGELFF	TGCGCCAGCAGTGAAACAGCAAGCACCGGGGAGCTGTTTTTT
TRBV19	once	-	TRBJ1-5	CASSIGHSNQPQHF	TGTGCCAGTAGTATCGGACATAGCAATCAGCCCCAGCATTTT
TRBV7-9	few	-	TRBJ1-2	CASSSSVNYGYTF	TGTGCCAGCAGCTCATCCGTAAACTATGGCTACACCTTC
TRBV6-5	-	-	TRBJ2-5	CASSYQGRNQETQYF	TGTGCCAGCAGTTACCAGGGCAGGAATCAAGAGACCCAGTACTTC
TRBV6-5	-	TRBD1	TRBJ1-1	CASNTDRAGTEAFF	TGTGCCAGCAATACGGACAGGGCGGGCACTGAAGCTTTCTTT
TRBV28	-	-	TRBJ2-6	CASSFRGSGANVLTF	TGTGCCAGCAGTTTTCGAGGGTCTGGGGCCAACGTCCTGACTTTC
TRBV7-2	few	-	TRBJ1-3	CASSLGGSGNTIYF	TGTGCCAGCAGCTTAGGGGGGTCTGGAAACACCATATATTTT
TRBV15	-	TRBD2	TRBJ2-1	CATALQAGASGNEQFF	TGTGCCACCGCGCTTCAAGCGGGAGCTTCAGGGAATGAGCAGTTCTTC
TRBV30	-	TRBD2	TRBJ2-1	CAWSVLGMGLAEQFF	TGTGCCTGGAGTGTACTAGGAATGGGACTAGCGGAGCAGTTCTTC
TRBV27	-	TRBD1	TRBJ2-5	CASSPIGQLQGAKGETQYF	TGTGCCAGCAGTCCCATCGGGCAGCTCCAGGGGGCGAAAGGGGAGACCCAGTACTTC
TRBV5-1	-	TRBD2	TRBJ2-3	CASSLLAGGTDTQYF	TGCGCCAGCAGCTTACTAGCGGGGGGCACAGATACGCAGTATTTT
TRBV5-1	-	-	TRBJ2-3	CASSLALTGGDTQYF	TGCGCCAGCAGCTTGGCCTTGACCGGAGGAGATACGCAGTATTTT
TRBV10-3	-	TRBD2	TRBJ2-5	CAISDMGLAGGGQETQYF	TGTGCCATCAGTGACATGGGACTAGCGGGAGGAGGCCAAGAGACCCAGTACTTC